This T cell receptor (beta chain) is from a study of blood T cell repertoires in COVID-19. About the study: The samples span acute and convalescent COVID-19 from the United States, Italy and Spain.

Profiled with immunoSEQ multiplex PCR; TCRdb holds only in-frame clones, not every one. This table holds hundreds of thousands of clones, 86% found once. This CDR3 contains 16 residues. Germline V CDR1 and CDR2: MNHEY, SVGEGT. The ends lost 0 bases at V and 2 bases at J; junction bases unmatched: 6. Material: peripheral blood. V usage is TRBV6-2 or TRBV6-3 and J usage is TRBJ2-7; 8 bases line up with TRBD2. The sequence derives from a woman in her twenties or thirties with active or convalescent COVID-19. The CDR3 DNA reads TGTGCCAGCAGTTACTCGACATTTAGCGGGGCCTACGAGCAGTACTTC. Its protein product is CASSYSTFSGAYEQYF.